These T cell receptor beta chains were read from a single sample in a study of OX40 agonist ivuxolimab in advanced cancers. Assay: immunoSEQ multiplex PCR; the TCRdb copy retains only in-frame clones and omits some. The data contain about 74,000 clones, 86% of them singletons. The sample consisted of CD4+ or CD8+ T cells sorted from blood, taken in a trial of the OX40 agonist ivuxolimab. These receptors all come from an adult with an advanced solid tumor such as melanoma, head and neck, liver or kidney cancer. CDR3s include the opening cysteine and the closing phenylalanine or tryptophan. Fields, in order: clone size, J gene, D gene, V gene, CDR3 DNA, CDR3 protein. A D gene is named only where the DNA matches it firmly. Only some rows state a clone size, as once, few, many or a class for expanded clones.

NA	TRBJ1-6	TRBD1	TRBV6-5	TGTGCCAGCAAACCAGGGGGTAATTCACCCCTCCACTTT	CASKPGGNSPLHF
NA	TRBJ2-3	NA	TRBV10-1	TGCGCCAGCAGTGACGGCGGCACAGATACGCAGTATTTT	CASSDGGTDTQYF
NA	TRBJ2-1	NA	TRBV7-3	TGTGCCAGCAGCTTAACGTCCGGGGCCGGAGGGCATGAGCAGTTCTTC	CASSLTSGAGGHEQFF
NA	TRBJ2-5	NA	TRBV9	TGTGCCAGCAGCAACACTGGACAGCAAGAGACCCAGTACTTC	CASSNTGQQETQYF
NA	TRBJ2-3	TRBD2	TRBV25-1	TGTGCCAGCAGTGAAAGCGGGAGTGTAGATACGCAGTATTTT	CASSESGSVDTQYF
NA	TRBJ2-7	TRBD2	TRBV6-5	TGTGCCAGCTCTAAGTCTAGCGGGAGATACGAGCAGTACTTC	CASSKSSGRYEQYF
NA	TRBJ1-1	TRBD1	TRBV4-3	TGCGCCAGCAGCCAGTACCAGGGGGCGCGCACTGAAGCTTTCTTT	CASSQYQGARTEAFF
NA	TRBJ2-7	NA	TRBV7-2	TGTGCCAGCAGCTTAGATCTCAGCAGGGCCTACGAGCAGTACTTC	CASSLDLSRAYEQYF
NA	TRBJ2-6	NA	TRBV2	TGTGCCAGCAGCGTTGGGGGGATGAACTCTGGGGCCAACGTCCTGACTTTC	CASSVGGMNSGANVLTF
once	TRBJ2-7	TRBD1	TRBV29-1	TGCAGCGCCGAGGGGGCCGGCTACGAGCAGTACTTC	CSAEGAGYEQYF
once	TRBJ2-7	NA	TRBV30	TGTGCCTGGAGGGTCGTGGGTTCCTACGAGCAGTACTTC	CAWRVVGSYEQYF
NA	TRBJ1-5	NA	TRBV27	TGTGCCAGCAGTTTCCTTGGTCCCAACGGGGTACAGCCCCAGCATTTT	CASSFLGPNGVQPQHF
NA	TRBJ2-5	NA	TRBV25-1	TGTGCCAGCAGTGGCTACCTTGGAGAGACCCAGTACTTC	CASSGYLGETQYF
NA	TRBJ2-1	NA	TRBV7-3	TGTGCCAGCAGCTCGTTCGGGTACAATGAGCAGTTCTTC	CASSSFGYNEQFF
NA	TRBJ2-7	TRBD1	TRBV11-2	TGTGCCAGCAGCTTCCGGACAGGGATGGCCTACGAGCAGTACTTC	CASSFRTGMAYEQYF
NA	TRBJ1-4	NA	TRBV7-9	TGTGCCAGCAGCTTAAGTTCCAGGGAGGCTGAAAAACTGTTTTTT	CASSLSSREAEKLFF
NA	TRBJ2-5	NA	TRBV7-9	TGTGCCAGCAGCTTAGTTGGGGGTAGGGAGACCCAGTACTTC	CASSLVGGRETQYF
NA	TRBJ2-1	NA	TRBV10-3	TGTGCCATCAGTGAGCATGTTATCGGCCCCAGCTCCTACAATGAGCAGTTCTTC	CAISEHVIGPSSYNEQFF
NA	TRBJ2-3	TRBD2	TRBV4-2	TGTGCCAGCAGCCAAGATGTTGGCGGGGGGGCTGGCACAGATACGCAGTATTTT	CASSQDVGGGAGTDTQYF
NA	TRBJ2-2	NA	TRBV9	TGTGCCAGCAGCGTCGTCGGTGGGGGGACCGGGGAGCTGTTTTTT	CASSVVGGGTGELFF
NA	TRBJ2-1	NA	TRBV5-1	TGCGCCAGCAGCTTGGAGTCAGCCTCCTACAATGAGCAGTTCTTC	CASSLESASYNEQFF
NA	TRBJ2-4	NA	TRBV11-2	TGTGCCAGCAGCTTAGGTGCAGGGGTGAACATTCAGTACTTC	CASSLGAGVNIQYF
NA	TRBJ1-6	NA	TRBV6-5	TGTGCCAGCAGTTACTCGAGTTTGCACAGTAATTCACCCCTCCACTTT	CASSYSSLHSNSPLHF
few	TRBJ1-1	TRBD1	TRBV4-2	TGTGCCAGCAGTTGGGACAGCCTGAACACTGAAGCTTTCTTT	CASSWDSLNTEAFF
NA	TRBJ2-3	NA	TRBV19	TGTGCCAGTAGTTCCCACCTCACAGATACGCAGTATTTT	CASSSHLTDTQYF
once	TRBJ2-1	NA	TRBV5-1	TGCGCCAGCACGATCGGACAGAGCTCCTACAATGAGCAGTTCTTC	CASTIGQSSYNEQFF
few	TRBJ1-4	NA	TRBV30	TGTGGATGGGCCCTAGTTGACGGAAAACTGTTTTTT	CGWALVDGKLFF
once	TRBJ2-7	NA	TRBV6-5	TGTGCCAGCAGTTACAGTGGGACCTACTACGAGCAGTACTTC	CASSYSGTYYEQYF
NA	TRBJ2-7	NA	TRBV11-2	TGTGCCAGCAGCTTTACGGGAGCCACCTACGAGCAGTACTTC	CASSFTGATYEQYF
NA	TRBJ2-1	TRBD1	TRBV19	TGTGCCAGTAGTTATACTCGGACAGGGGGTTTAGTTGAGCAGTTCTTC	CASSYTRTGGLVEQFF
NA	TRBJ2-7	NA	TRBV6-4	TGTGCCAGCAGCCTCCGGGGTGGGGGACCTTACGAGCAGTACTTC	CASSLRGGGPYEQYF
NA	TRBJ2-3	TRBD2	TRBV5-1	TGCGCCAGCAGTCGGGGGGAGGCAGATACGCAGTATTTT	CASSRGEADTQYF
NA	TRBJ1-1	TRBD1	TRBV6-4	TGTGCCAGCAGTGACAGGACAGGGGGTAAGGATGAAGCTTTCTTT	CASSDRTGGKDEAFF
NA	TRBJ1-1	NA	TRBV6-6	TGTGCCACGTCCAGGGGCGGCAACACTGAAGCTTTCTTT	CATSRGGNTEAFF
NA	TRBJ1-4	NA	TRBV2	TGTGCCAGCAGTGACGGAGGGGCCGCTAATGAAAAACTGTTTTTT	CASSDGGAANEKLFF